This T cell receptor beta chain emerged from a study of cytomegalovirus exposure and HLA in healthy donors. Findings and caveats of the study: 164 TCR beta chains were listed as cytomegalovirus-associated. In vitro confirmation showed three CMV-associated chains to be CMV antigen specific. Near-uniform donor sequencing depth was presumed by presence/absence analyses.

J was trimmed by 5 bases and V by 4 bases; bases with no gene match: 3. Germline V gene lookup returns CDR1 LGHNA and CDR2 YSLEER. The CDR3 runs to 14 residues. The primer mix had 60 Vbeta and 13 Jbeta primers. The data were produced by immunoSEQ multiplex PCR, yet TCRdb's version contains in-frame clones alone and is incomplete. The sample shows 80,000 to 95,000 clones, almost 80% of them seen only once. Concerning this clone: The antigen remains undetermined.

The TCR comes from a female donor in good health and CMV-seronegative. The sample comprised PBMCs. The chain carries TRBV4-3 and TRBJ2-2, with 8 positions matching TRBD1. CDR3 region: CASSPRTGTGELFF. CDR3 bases: TGCGCCAGCAGCCCCCGGACAGGGACCGGGGAGCTGTTTTTT.